What follows is one T cell receptor beta chain and its context. Its matching antigen is unknown. The length of the CDR3 is 15 residues. Germline lookup yields CDR1 SGHNT and CDR2 YENEEA. Trimming cost V 5 bases and J 3 bases; bases outside gene matches: 4. It was into CD45RA+ naive and CD45RA-negative memory subsets that the CD4+ cells were split. This sample stems from a study of shared clonotypes between healthy human individuals. Broader study findings: Clonotype sharing across donors was expected to vary with sequencing depth. Some naive CD4 clonotypes, around 4.9%, turned up in common across a handful of donors. The diversity represented, both genetic and in exposure history, was limited by few donors.

Generated by immunoSEQ multiplex PCR, the TCRdb table keeps only in-frame clones and is missing some. The data contain approximately 340,000 clones, roughly 70% of them singletons. This receptor was obtained from a man aged 30-40 years in good health. Source material: memory CD4+ T cells sorted from blood. Subset reported: CD45RA-negative fraction. The genes are TRBV11-3 and TRBJ2-2, with 9 bases lining up with TRBD2. CDR3 sequence: CASSPRTSDTGELFF. CDR3 in DNA: TGTGCCAGCAGCCCCCGGACTAGCGACACCGGGGAGCTGTTTTTT.